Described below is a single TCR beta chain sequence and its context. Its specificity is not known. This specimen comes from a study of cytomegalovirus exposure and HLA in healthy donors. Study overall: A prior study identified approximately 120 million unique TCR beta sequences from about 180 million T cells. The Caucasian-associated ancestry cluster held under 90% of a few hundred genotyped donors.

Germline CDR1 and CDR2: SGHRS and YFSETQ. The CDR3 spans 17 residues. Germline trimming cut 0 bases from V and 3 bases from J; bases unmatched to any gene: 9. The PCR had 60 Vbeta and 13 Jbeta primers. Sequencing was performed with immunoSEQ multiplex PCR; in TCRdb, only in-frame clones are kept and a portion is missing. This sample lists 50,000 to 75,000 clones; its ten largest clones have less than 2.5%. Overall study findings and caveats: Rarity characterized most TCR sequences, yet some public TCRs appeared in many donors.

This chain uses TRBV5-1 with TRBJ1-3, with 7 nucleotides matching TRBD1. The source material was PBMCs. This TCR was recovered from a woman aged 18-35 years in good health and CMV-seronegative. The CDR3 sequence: CASSLGQQGRSGNTIYF. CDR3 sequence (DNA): TGCGCCAGCAGCTTGGGACAACAGGGGAGGAGTGGAAACACCATATATTTT.